This TCR beta chain was captured in a study of CD8+ T cells in alopecia areata. With regard to this clone: The antigen is undetermined.

V dropped 0 bases and J dropped 1 base, with 8 bases sitting between them. This CDR3 spans 15 amino acids. Germline V gene sequence: CDR1 MNHEY, CDR2 SMNVEV (reference sequence). Study-wide results and caveats: There were also resident alphabeta T cells of normal skin sequenced in scalp samples.

PBMCs served as the source from which CD4+ and CD8+ T cells were sorted. Sequencing relied on a cDNA template that was reverse transcribed from extracted RNA. Sequenced by immunoSEQ multiplex PCR; TCRdb stores in-frame clones only, minus some. The table shows approximately 150,000 clones, with approximately 49% occurring only once. Material: CD4+ T cells sorted from blood, obtained at week 0. V usage is TRBV27 and J usage is TRBJ2-3; D not certain. The TCR comes from a human donor with alopecia areata. The chain's CDR3 is CASSLSRAGTDTQYF. The CDR3 region has the DNA TGTGCCAGCAGTTTATCGCGAGCCGGCACAGATACGCAGTATTTT.